Shown below are 10 T cell receptor beta chains from a single sample sequenced in a study of low-dose radiotherapy and immunotherapy resistance in tumors. First-strand cDNA relied on TRAV- and TRBV-specific primers spanning alpha and beta chains. PCR amplification of the TCRs was performed with Phusion for 15 to 25 PCR cycles, and it relied on a constant-region primer together with a V-primer adapter. TCRdb used MiXCR to reprocess the reads, holding one entry per CDR3 protein. The data hold some 15,000 distinct CDR3 sequences, with roughly 48% observed a single time. These TCRs come from a human donor with advanced metastatic prostate, ovarian, gallbladder or colorectal cancer (not recorded which). This table probably holds off-target reads from a library built for another chain.

Only a few counts were recorded for this clonotype. This rearrangement joins TRBV19 to TRBJ2-5, with a weak D call TRBD1 (6 bases). Trimming cost V 3 bases and J 5 bases, with 19 bases left between them. Germline V gene lookup returns CDR1 LNHDA and CDR2 SQIVND (reference sequence). This CDR3 has 16 residues. The CDR3 region is CASSILDRPTGETQYF. CDR3 DNA sequence: TGTGCCAGTAGTATCTTGGACAGACCGACGGGGGAGACCCAGTACTTC.

The chain combines TRBV29-1 with TRBJ2-3, with 8 bases that match TRBD1. The CDR3 is 14 amino acids. Germline V gives CDR1 SQVTM, CDR2 ANQGSEA. V gave up 6 bases and J gave up 1 base; unmatched junction bases: 6. CDR3 in amino acids: CSVEQGAGTDTQYF. In DNA, the CDR3 is TGCAGCGTCGAGCAGGGGGCCGGCACAGATACGCAGTATTTT.

Notes on this clonotype: As the CDR3 is not closed by the conserved phenylalanine or tryptophan, this likely results from a read error. The limits of the CDR3 on the DNA are not certain, so only TCRdb's listed CDR3 is given. This chain links TRBV21-1 with TRBJ2-7. TRBV21-1 is a known pseudogene. Including both end residues, the CDR3 is 10 amino acids long. CDR3: CASSKALCSI.

The CDR3 DNA sequence: TGTGCCAGCAGTGACTACGAGCAGTACTTC. It encodes CASSDYEQYF. The chain recombines TRBV25-1 with TRBJ2-7; D call uncertain. V dropped 3 bases and J dropped 3 bases, with 0 bases sitting between them. Germline-derived CDR1 and CDR2 are MGHDK and SYGVNS. The CDR3 totals 10 residues.

There are a few counts of this clonotype. The J gene is TRBJ1-4, the V gene TRBV28; 9 bases are shared with TRBD1. Germline V lookup: CDR1 MDHEN, CDR2 SYDVKM. This CDR3 has 14 residues. Germline trimming cut 7 bases from V and 7 bases from J; bases unmatched to any gene: 7. CDR3 nucleotides: TGTGCCAGCATATCGGGACAGGGCTTTGAAAAACTGTTTTTT. Its translation is CASISGQGFEKLFF.

This chain uses TRBV5-1 with TRBJ1-1, with 7 bases matching TRBD1. J lost 4 bases, V lost 4 bases, and 4 bases had no gene match. The CDR3 is made up of 13 amino acids. The germline CDR1 and CDR2 sequences are SGHRS and YFSETQ. For the CDR3, the DNA is TGCGCCAGCAGCGTTTGGACAGGCACTGAAGCTTTCTTT. Protein sequence: CASSVWTGTEAFF.

The chain combines TRBV5-6 with TRBJ2-2; D not certain. Germline V CDR1 and CDR2: SGHDT, YYEEEE. Trimming removed 0 bases at V and 6 bases at J, with 6 bases between. The CDR3 contains 13 residues. The CDR3 DNA reads TGTGCCAGCAGCTTGGCCCCCGCCGGGGAGCTGTTTTTT. It codes for CASSLAPAGELFF. Combining the CDR3 with reference TRBV5-6 and TRBJ2-2 gives the whole variable domain DAGVTQSPTHLIKTRGQQVTLRCSPKSGHDTVSWYQQALGQGPQFIFQYYEEEERQRGNFPDRFSGHQFPNYSSELNVNALLLGDSALYLCASSLAPAGELFFGEGSRLTVL.

There are a few counts of this clonotype. This rearrangement joins TRBV6-1 to TRBJ1-1; 7 positions agree with TRBD1. The CDR3 has 14 residues. V dropped 6 bases and J dropped 3; count of bases not matched to a gene: 7. Germline V gives CDR1 MNHNS, CDR2 SASEGT. CDR3 DNA sequence: TGTGCCAGCAGGGGACAGAATATACACACTGAAGCTTTCTTT. It is translated as CASRGQNIHTEAFF.

The chain employs TRBV5-4 and TRBJ1-2; D might be TRBD1 (5 bases). CDR3 length: 15 residues. V was cut by 0 bases and J by 3 bases, with 12 bases left in between. Germline values: CDR1 SGHNT, CDR2 YYREEE (reference sequence). The CDR3 DNA reads as TGTGCCAGCAGCTTGGCGACAGCCGAGGACTATGGCTACACCTTC. It yields the protein CASSLATAEDYGYTF.

This clonotype showed up just a few times. V gene TRBV6-6 combines with J gene TRBJ2-1; D is uncertain. Germline-derived CDR1 and CDR2 are MNHNY and SVGAGI (reference sequence). V was shortened by 2 bases and J by 0 bases, with 8 bases between the two germline ends. The CDR3 has 15 amino acids. CDR3 loop: CASSYVLSSYNEQFF. The CDR3 coding sequence is TGTGCCAGCAGTTACGTGCTGAGCTCCTACAATGAGCAGTTCTTC.